This TCR beta chain stems from a study of blood T cell repertoires in COVID-19 (dated by TCRdb to the early 2020s). With regard to the full study: Collaborator samples came from the United States, Italy and Spain and covered acute and convalescent phases of COVID-19. The repertoires were released in a freely available public database meant as a resource for research on the immune response to SARS-CoV-2. Nearly every sample came with metadata listing a de-identified subject ID, COVID-19 status, age in years and sex. Where HLA class I and class II types were available, the types were taken from metadata supplied by the sample provider, not from assay-based typing. The material from the prospective study consisted of cDNA or gDNA derived from T cells, B-cell-depleted T cells, or PBMCs. Subjects who had been exposed to COVID-19, were actively infected with it, or had recovered from it provided the deeply sampled blood TCRbeta repertoires that made up the dataset. The samples were drawn from two sources: the first 160 participants of the ongoing ImmuneRACE study, and 1,254 subjects contributed by 6 global collaborators. General study outcomes and caveats: How much clinical and demographic metadata was included differed by source and by participant, and the metadata was provided uncurated.

This clone came up once. No antigen is known for it. No much larger clone exists at a distance of one base, and base qualities are not known. The collaborating institutions used their own protocols to collect whole blood in K2EDTA tubes. For TCRbeta analysis, collaborators shipped samples as frozen whole blood, isolated PBMCs, or DNA extracted from either of those sample types. TCRbeta CDR3 regions were amplified from genomic DNA using the immunoSEQ Assay, a bias-controlled multiplex PCR. As for the authors' bioinformatics: The number of nucleated cells in each sample was estimated by amplification of reference gene primers within the assay. Sequence reads were collapsed and filtered to measure the absolute abundance of every unique TCRbeta CDR3 rearrangement. For each sample, productive Simpson clonality was calculated as the square root of Simpson's diversity index over productive rearrangements. Sourced from immuneACCESS, this table was stored by TCRdb with only in-frame sequences that have V and J called. A share of the clones is absent; for the studies checked, an unresolved V gene accounts for under half, and the remainder has no known explanation. The V and J calls and clone size are taken from that table; D and trimming were inferred from the DNA. For this sample the table gives 100,000 to 150,000 clones, of which around 83% were detected only once. 5.5% to 6.5% of the sample rests with the top ten.

This receptor was obtained from an elderly man with active or convalescent COVID-19. Source material: peripheral blood.

The CDR3 loop reads CASTRTRTNEKLFF. The bases read TGTGCCAGCACACGTACGAGGACTAATGAAAAACTGTTTTTT. The chain was built from TRBV6-5 and TRBJ1-4; no confident D gene assignment can be made. CDR1 is given as MNHEY and CDR2 as SVGAGI, both from the germline V gene. The CDR3 measures 14 amino acids from cysteine to phenylalanine. Here the CDR3 DNA is all that survives: 42 bases in frame from base 1. Cut back by 7 bases and 2 bases, the V and J ends lie 11 bases apart.